These 26 T cell receptor beta chains share one sample of origin, sequenced in a study of blood T cell repertoires in COVID-19. Sequencing was performed with immunoSEQ multiplex PCR; in TCRdb, only in-frame clones are kept and a portion is missing. Of 47,000 or so clones in the sample, 80% to 85% were seen once. The sequenced sample was peripheral blood. The receptor set was obtained from an elderly woman with COVID-19, enrolled during active disease.

DNA for the CDR3: TGTGCCAGCAGCCCGGGGGGGTTGGCAGATACGCAGTATTTT. It is translated as CASSPGGLADTQYF. The chain carries TRBV7-9 and TRBJ2-3; 8 bases line up with TRBD2. This CDR3 comprises 14 residues. CDR1 and CDR2 (germline): SEHNR, FQNEAQ (reference sequence). V was clipped by 5 bases and J by 4 bases; unmatched bases: 5.

The V gene is TRBV6-6, the J gene TRBJ1-6; no firm D call. V was clipped by 5 bases and J by 7 bases, with 12 bases between them. Germline V CDR1 and CDR2: MNHNY, SVGAGI (reference sequence). The CDR3 covers 14 residues. This CDR3 reads CASSPAQRNSPLHF. In DNA, the CDR3 is TGTGCCAGCAGTCCAGCCCAGCGGAATTCACCCCTCCACTTT.

V is TRBV27 and J is TRBJ2-3, with D possibly TRBD1 on 5 matching bases. V was pared by 7 bases and J by 4 bases, with 12 bases between. The germline gives CDR1 MNHEY, CDR2 SMNVEV (reference sequence). The CDR3 length is 13 residues. The DNA for the CDR3 is TGTGCCAGCACCCTTTGGGGCTCAGATACGCAGTATTTT. It is translated as CASTLWGSDTQYF.

The chain couples TRBV30 to TRBJ1-1; possibly TRBD1 for D (6 bases). The germline gives CDR1 GTSNPN, CDR2 SVGIG (reference sequence). Between the trimmed V and J ends, which lost 6 bases and 1 base, there was a span of 21 bases. This CDR3 contains 16 residues. CDR3 amino acids: CACRPLQGFGNTEAFF. Written as DNA, the CDR3 is TGTGCCTGTCGCCCTCTACAGGGCTTCGGGAACACTGAAGCTTTCTTT.

The chain joins TRBV11-2 to TRBJ2-7; D is possibly TRBD1 (5 bases). Germline V lookup: CDR1 SGHAT, CDR2 FQNNGV. The CDR3 loop spans 14 amino acids. Between the trimmed V and J ends, which lost 4 bases and 0 bases, there was a span of 10 bases. Here the CDR3 DNA reads TGTGCCAGCAGCTCCCAGGACAACTCCTACGAGCAGTACTTC. Translation gives CASSSQDNSYEQYF.

This clone was observed a handful of times. The chain has TRBV28 and TRBJ2-3; 14 bases are a match to TRBD2. Germline V gene data show CDR1 as MDHEN and CDR2 as SYDVKM. Trimming at V came to 5 bases and at J to 5 bases, leaving 6 bases not matched to a gene. This CDR3 is built from 16 residues. The CDR3 coding sequence is TGTGCCAGCAGTAAGGGACTAGCGGGAGCATTAGATACGCAGTATTTT. The encoded protein is CASSKGLAGALDTQYF.

V gene TRBV4-1 combines with J gene TRBJ2-7; TRBD1 aligns across 9 bases. V was pared by 3 bases and J by 4 bases, with 7 bases of the junction left unmatched. The CDR3 sequence is 15 residues long. CDR1 is MGHRA and CDR2 is YSYEKL in the germline V gene. The CDR3 DNA sequence: TGCGCCAGCAGCCAGACGACAGGGGGGGAATACGAGCAGTACTTC. The encoded protein is CASSQTTGGEYEQYF.

The rearrangement links TRBV5-1 to TRBJ2-3; 13 positions agree with TRBD2. V gave up 0 bases and J gave up 1 base; unmatched junction bases: 2. The CDR3 sequence is 17 residues long. CDR1 is SGHRS and CDR2 is YFSETQ in the germline V gene. This CDR3 reads CASSLGTSGSGTDTQYF. The CDR3 DNA follows: TGCGCCAGCAGCTTGGGGACTAGCGGGAGCGGCACAGATACGCAGTATTTT. The full variable domain, completed using reference TRBV5-1 and TRBJ2-3, is KAGVTQTPRYLIKTRGQQVTLSCSPISGHRSVSWYQQTPGQGLQFLFEYFSETQRNKGNFPGRFSGRQFSNSRSEMNVSTLELGDSALYLCASSLGTSGSGTDTQYFGPGTRLTVL.

This chain connects TRBV15 to TRBJ1-1; 10 bases map to TRBD1. The CDR3 covers 16 residues. CDR1 LNHNV and CDR2 YYDKDF come from the germline V gene (reference sequence). V trimming: 7 bases; J trimming: 0 bases; junction bases outside the gene matches: 8. The CDR3: CATNPAGTGVNTEAFF. The CDR3 region has the DNA TGTGCCACCAATCCGGCGGGGACAGGGGTGAACACTGAAGCTTTCTTT.

The chain is built from TRBV7-9 and TRBJ2-2, with 8 bases identical to TRBD2. V lost 4 bases to trimming and J lost 6 bases; unmatched junction nucleotides: 7. Germline V CDR1 and CDR2: SEHNR, FQNEAQ (reference sequence). The CDR3 has 15 residues. As DNA, the CDR3 is TGTGCCAGCAGCTCCCCTGAGACTAGCGCCGGGGAGCTGTTTTTT. Translating gives CASSSPETSAGELFF.

The rearrangement joins TRBV19 to TRBJ2-5; 7 nucleotides agree with TRBD2. V lost 1 base and J lost 4; bases outside the gene matches: 3. The V gene's germline CDR1 is LNHDA and CDR2 SQIVND (reference sequence). CDR3 length: 14 residues. CDR3 nucleotides: TGTGCCAGTAGTATAGGACTAGCTGGAGAGACCCAGTACTTC. Translating gives CASSIGLAGETQYF.

The chain couples TRBV3-1 (or the pseudogene TRBV3-2) to TRBJ2-5; a possible D gene is TRBD1 (6 bases). This CDR3 spans 16 amino acids. V lost 5 bases and J lost 3, with 19 bases in between. From germline, CDR1 is LGHDT and CDR2 YNNKEL (reference sequence). CDR3 nucleotides: TGTGCCAGCAGCGAAACCGGGACACCCCAGAAAGAGACCCAGTACTTC. Its translation: CASSETGTPQKETQYF.

The sample holds a few counts of this clone. This chain joins TRBV18 and TRBJ2-1; 10 bases line up with TRBD2. Looked up from germline, CDR1 is KGHSH and CDR2 is LQKENI. V was pared by 2 bases and J by 7 bases, with 5 bases of the junction left unmatched. The CDR3 extends over 15 amino acids. CDR3 nucleotide sequence: TGTGCCAGCTCACCAGGGCTAGCGGGAGTGAATGAGCAGTTCTTC. This translates into CASSPGLAGVNEQFF.

This chain connects TRBV3-1 (or the pseudogene TRBV3-2) to TRBJ2-5; TRBD2 might be the D (6 bases). Germline CDR1 is LGHDT and CDR2 is YNNKEL (reference sequence). This CDR3 has 14 residues. Deletions cut 2 bases from V and 5 bases from J, with 12 bases between. As DNA, the CDR3 is TGTGCCAGCAGCCAAAAAGGAGGGTTCGAGACCCAGTACTTC. Translated: CASSQKGGFETQYF.

This clone was picked up many times. The chain employs TRBV7-6 and TRBJ1-2; possibly TRBD1 for D (5 bases). Looked up from germline, CDR1 is SGHVS and CDR2 is FNYEAQ. The CDR3 runs to 19 residues. V was shortened by 0 bases and J by 5 bases, with 25 bases between the two germline ends. The CDR3 nucleotides read TGTGCCAGCAGCTTAGCTAGTCCTCGGGCAGGCGGGGGAGCATATGGCTACACCTTC. This codes for CASSLASPRAGGGAYGYTF.

This chain uses TRBV12-5 with TRBJ2-1; maybe TRBD2 (6 bases). This CDR3 spans 13 amino acids. Per the germline V gene, CDR1 is LGHNT and CDR2 is FRNRAP. The V end lost 5 bases, the J end lost 4 bases, and 9 bases lay between the germline ends. CDR3: CASGTGLYNEQFF. CDR3 coding DNA: TGTGCTAGTGGTACGGGACTGTACAATGAGCAGTTCTTC.

The chain uses TRBV28 and TRBJ2-2; tentative D call: TRBD2 (5 bases). The V end lost 9 bases, the J end lost 1 base, and 9 bases lay between the germline ends. Germline V gene data show CDR1 as MDHEN and CDR2 as SYDVKM. The CDR3 length is 13 residues. The CDR3 sequence: CASRGLNTGELFF. In DNA form, the CDR3 reads TGTGCCAGTAGAGGGTTGAACACCGGGGAGCTGTTTTTT.

The V and J genes are TRBV27 and TRBJ1-4, with a tentative D call TRBD1 (5 bases). The CDR3 length is 14 residues. V lost 2 bases and J 6 bases, leaving 10 bases between the germline ends. In germline, CDR1 is MNHEY, CDR2 SMNVEV (reference sequence). CDR3: CASSLRPGDEKLFF. CDR3 nucleotide sequence: TGTGCCAGCAGTTTACGGCCGGGGGATGAAAAACTGTTTTTT.

The V call is TRBV6-2 or TRBV6-3, the J call TRBJ2-3; D gene ambiguous. V lost 6 bases to trimming and J lost 6 bases, with 10 bases between them. The CDR3 loop spans 12 amino acids. CDR1 is MNHEY, CDR2 SVGEGT, per germline. Here the CDR3 reads CASSTPPDTQYF. In DNA form, the CDR3 reads TGTGCCAGCAGCACACCGCCGGATACGCAGTATTTT.

This clone turned up a few times. This chain uses TRBV4-1 with TRBJ1-2; 7 nucleotides match TRBD1. J lost 7 bases, V lost 0 bases, and 17 bases had no gene match. The CDR3 is 18 residues long. In germline, CDR1 is MGHRA, CDR2 YSYEKL. The CDR3 loop is CASSQDPGQLILTVGYTF. The CDR3, as DNA: TGCGCCAGCAGCCAAGATCCGGGACAGTTAATCTTAACGGTTGGCTACACCTTC.

The sample holds one count of this clone. V usage is TRBV19 and J usage is TRBJ2-7; D ambiguous. The length of the CDR3 is 14 residues. From germline, CDR1 is LNHDA and CDR2 SQIVND (reference sequence). V lost 3 bases to trimming and J lost 2 bases, with 11 bases between them. In DNA form, the CDR3 reads TGTGCCAGTAGTATGGATAACAGCCCCTACGAGCAGTACTTC. It codes for CASSMDNSPYEQYF. The full variable domain, rest sourced from reference TRBV19 and TRBJ2-7, is DGGITQSPKYLFRKEGQNVTLSCEQNLNHDAMYWYRQDPGQGLRLIYYSQIVNDFQKGDIAEGYSVSREKKESFPLTVTSAQKNPTAFYLCASSMDNSPYEQYFGPGTRLTVT.

This clone occurred a few times. The chain uses TRBV5-1 and TRBJ2-1; the match to TRBD1 covers 9 bases. The germline V gene has CDR1 SGHRS and CDR2 YFSETQ. The junction had 8 bases not matched to a gene; V was cut back by 2 bases and J by 8 bases. This CDR3 region has 15 residues. CDR3 nucleotides: TGCGCCAGCAGCTTAACCGGGACAGGGATGTATGAGCAGTTCTTC. The encoded protein is CASSLTGTGMYEQFF.

CDR3 DNA sequence: TGTGCCAGCAGCCATGGACTAGCGGGAGGACGTGGCGGGGAGCTGTTTTTT. It yields the protein CASSHGLAGGRGGELFF. This chain joins TRBV4-2 and TRBJ2-2; 14 bases agree with TRBD2. The length of the CDR3 is 17 residues. V shed 3 bases, J shed 7 bases, and the junction held 7 bases outside the gene matches. The V gene's germline CDR1 is LGHNA and CDR2 YNFKEQ.

The table lists this clone with a count of one. This chain links TRBV28 with TRBJ2-4, with 8 bases identical to TRBD1. The CDR3 spans 15 residues. The trim removed 8 bases at V and 0 bases at J, leaving 6 bases unmatched. CDR1 is MDHEN, CDR2 SYDVKM, per germline. CDR3 DNA sequence: TGTGCCAGCTTGGACAGGGACTTAGCCAAAAACATTCAGTACTTC. It specifies CASLDRDLAKNIQYF.

The rearrangement links TRBV6-5 to TRBJ2-3; possible D gene TRBD2, 5 bases. The germline V gene encodes CDR1 MNHEY and CDR2 SVGAGI. CDR3 length: 15 amino acids. The V end lost 0 bases, the J end lost 0 bases, and 7 bases lay between the germline ends. This CDR3 is CASSYSKRSTDTQYF. CDR3 nucleotide sequence: TGTGCCAGCAGTTACTCGAAGCGGAGCACAGATACGCAGTATTTT.

V and J are TRBV28 and TRBJ2-3, with 7 bases matching TRBD2. The length of the CDR3 is 16 residues. V shed 5 bases and J 0 bases; nucleotides not matched to a gene: 8. Germline CDR1 is MDHEN and CDR2 is SYDVKM. The CDR3 DNA reads TGTGCCAGCAGTCCCGGGGACGGGGGGAGCACAGATACGCAGTATTTT. It codes for CASSPGDGGSTDTQYF.